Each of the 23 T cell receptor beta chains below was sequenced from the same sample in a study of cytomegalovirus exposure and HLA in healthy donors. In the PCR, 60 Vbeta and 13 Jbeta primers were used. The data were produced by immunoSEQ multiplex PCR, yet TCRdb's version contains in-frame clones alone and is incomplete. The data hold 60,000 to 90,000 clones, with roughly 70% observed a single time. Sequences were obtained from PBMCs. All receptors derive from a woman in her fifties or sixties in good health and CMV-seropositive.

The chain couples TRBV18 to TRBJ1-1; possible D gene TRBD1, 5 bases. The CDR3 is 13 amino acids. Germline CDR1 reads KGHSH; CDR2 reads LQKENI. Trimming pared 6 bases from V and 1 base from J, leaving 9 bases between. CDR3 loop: CASSSQGNTEAFF. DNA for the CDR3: TGTGCCAGCTCGTCCCAGGGGAACACTGAAGCTTTCTTT.

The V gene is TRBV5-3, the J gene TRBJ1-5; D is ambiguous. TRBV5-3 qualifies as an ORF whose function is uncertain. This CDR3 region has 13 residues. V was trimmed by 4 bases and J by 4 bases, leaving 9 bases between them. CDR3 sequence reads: CARSRVWNQPQHF. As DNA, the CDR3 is TGTGCCAGAAGCCGGGTCTGGAATCAGCCCCAGCATTTT.

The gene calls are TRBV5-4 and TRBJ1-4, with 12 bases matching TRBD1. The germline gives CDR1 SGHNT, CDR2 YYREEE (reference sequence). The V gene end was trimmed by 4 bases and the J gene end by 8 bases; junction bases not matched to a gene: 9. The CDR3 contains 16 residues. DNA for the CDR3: TGTGCCAGCAGCGTCGTATCCGGGACAGGGGGCGAAAAACTGTTTTTT. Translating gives CASSVVSGTGGEKLFF.

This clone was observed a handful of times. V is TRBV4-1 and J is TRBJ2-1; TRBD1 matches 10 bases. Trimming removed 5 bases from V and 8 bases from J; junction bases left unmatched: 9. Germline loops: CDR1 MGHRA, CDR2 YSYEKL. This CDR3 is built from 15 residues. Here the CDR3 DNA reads TGCGCCAGCAGCTCGGGACAGGGGACTATAGATGAGCAGTTCTTC. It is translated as CASSSGQGTIDEQFF.

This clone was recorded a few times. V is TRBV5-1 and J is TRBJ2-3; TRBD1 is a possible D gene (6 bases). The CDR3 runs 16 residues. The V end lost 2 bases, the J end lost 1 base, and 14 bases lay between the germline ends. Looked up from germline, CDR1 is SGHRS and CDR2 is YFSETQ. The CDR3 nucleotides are TGCGCCAGCAGCTTAACCCGAGGGGGAGGCACAGATACGCAGTATTTT. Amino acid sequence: CASSLTRGGGTDTQYF.

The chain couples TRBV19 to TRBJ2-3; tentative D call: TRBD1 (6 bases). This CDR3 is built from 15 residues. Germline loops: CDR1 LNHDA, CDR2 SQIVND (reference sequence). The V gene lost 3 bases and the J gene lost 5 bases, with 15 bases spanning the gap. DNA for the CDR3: TGTGCCAGTAGTATCGGACAGCTCTACCAAGATACGCAGTATTTT. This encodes CASSIGQLYQDTQYF.

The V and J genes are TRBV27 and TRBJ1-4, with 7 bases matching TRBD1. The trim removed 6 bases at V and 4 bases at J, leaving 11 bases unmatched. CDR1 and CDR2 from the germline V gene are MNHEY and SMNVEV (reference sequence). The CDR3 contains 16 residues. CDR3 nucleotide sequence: TGTGCCAGCAGGGCCGGGACAGCGATGCATAATGAAAAACTGTTTTTT. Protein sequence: CASRAGTAMHNEKLFF.

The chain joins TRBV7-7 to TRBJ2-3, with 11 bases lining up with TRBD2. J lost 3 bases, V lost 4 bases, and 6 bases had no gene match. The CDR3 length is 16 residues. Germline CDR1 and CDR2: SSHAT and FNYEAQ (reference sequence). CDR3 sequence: CASSSHLAGGTDTQYF. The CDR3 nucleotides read TGTGCCAGCAGCTCCCACCTAGCGGGGGGAACAGATACGCAGTATTTT.

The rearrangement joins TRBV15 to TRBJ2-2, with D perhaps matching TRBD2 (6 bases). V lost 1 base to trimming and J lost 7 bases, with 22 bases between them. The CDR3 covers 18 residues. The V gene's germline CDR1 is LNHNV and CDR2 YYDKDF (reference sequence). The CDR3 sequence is CATSRANSGRGRVGELFF. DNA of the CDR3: TGTGCCACCAGCAGAGCCAATAGCGGAAGGGGTCGCGTCGGGGAGCTGTTTTTT.

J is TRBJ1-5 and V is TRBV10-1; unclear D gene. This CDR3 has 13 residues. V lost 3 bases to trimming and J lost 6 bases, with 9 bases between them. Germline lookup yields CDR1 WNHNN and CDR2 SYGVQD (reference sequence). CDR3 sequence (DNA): TGCGCCAGCAGTGAAGGTCCGGGTCAGCCCCAGCATTTT. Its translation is CASSEGPGQPQHF.

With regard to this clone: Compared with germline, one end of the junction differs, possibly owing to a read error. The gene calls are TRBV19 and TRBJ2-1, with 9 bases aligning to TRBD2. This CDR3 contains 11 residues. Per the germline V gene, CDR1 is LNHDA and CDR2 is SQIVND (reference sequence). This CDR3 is CASSSGTSFLF. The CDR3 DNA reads TGTGCCAGTAGCTCCGGGACTAGCTTTCTCTTC.

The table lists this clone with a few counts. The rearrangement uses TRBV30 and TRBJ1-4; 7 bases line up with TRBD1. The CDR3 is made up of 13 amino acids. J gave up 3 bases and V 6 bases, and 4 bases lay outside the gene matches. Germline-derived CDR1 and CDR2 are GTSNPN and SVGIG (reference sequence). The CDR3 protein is CACEGAANEKLFF. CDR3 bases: TGTGCCTGTGAGGGGGCAGCTAATGAAAAACTGTTTTTT.

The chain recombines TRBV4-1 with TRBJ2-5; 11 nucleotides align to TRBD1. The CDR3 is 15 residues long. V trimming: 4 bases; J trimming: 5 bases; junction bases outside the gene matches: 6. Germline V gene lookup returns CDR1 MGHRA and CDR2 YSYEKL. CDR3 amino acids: CASSLGQGAWETQYF. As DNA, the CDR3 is TGCGCCAGCAGCCTCGGACAGGGGGCTTGGGAGACCCAGTACTTC.

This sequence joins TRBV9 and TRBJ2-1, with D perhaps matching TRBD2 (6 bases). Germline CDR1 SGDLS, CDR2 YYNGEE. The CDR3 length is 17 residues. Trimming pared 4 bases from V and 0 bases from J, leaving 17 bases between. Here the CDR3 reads CASSRAGGWSSYNEQFF. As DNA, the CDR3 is TGTGCCAGCAGCAGGGCTGGGGGGTGGAGCTCCTACAATGAGCAGTTCTTC.

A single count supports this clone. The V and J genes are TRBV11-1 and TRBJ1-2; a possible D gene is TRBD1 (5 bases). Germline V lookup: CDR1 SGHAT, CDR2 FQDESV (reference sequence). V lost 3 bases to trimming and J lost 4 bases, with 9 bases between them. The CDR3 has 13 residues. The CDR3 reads CASSFDSIYGYTF. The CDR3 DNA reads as TGTGCCAGCAGCTTCGACAGTATCTATGGCTACACCTTC.

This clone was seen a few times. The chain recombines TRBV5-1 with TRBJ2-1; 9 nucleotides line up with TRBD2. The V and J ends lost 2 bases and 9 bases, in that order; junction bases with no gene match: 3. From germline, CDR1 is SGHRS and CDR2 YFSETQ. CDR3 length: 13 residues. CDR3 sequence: CASSFPTSGEQFF. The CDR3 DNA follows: TGCGCCAGCAGCTTCCCGACTAGCGGTGAGCAGTTCTTC.

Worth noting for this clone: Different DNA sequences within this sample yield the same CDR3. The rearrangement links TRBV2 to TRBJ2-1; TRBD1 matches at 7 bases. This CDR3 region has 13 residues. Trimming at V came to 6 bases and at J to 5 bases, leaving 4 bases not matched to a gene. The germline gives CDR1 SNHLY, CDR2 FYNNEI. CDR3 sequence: CASRRGQNNEQFF. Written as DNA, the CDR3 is TGTGCCAGCAGAAGGGGGCAGAACAATGAGCAGTTCTTC.

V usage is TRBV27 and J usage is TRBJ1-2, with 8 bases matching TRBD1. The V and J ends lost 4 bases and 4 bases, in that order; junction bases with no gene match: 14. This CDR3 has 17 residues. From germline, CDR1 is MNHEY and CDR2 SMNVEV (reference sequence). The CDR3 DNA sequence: TGTGCCAGCAGTTCTGAATCGACCGGGACAGGCGGCTATGGCTACACCTTC. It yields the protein CASSSESTGTGGYGYTF.

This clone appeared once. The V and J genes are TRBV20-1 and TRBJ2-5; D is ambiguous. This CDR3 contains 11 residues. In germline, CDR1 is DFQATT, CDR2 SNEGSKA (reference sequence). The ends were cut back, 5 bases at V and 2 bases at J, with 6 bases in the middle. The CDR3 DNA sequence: TGCAGTGCTGCCCGGCAAGAGACCCAGTACTTC. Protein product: CSAARQETQYF.

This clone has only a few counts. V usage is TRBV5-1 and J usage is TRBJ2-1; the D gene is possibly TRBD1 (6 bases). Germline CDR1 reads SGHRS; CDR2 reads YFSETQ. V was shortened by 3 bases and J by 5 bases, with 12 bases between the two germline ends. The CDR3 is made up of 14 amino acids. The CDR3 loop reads CASSWGQPDNEQFF. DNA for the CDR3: TGCGCCAGCAGCTGGGGACAACCAGACAATGAGCAGTTCTTC.

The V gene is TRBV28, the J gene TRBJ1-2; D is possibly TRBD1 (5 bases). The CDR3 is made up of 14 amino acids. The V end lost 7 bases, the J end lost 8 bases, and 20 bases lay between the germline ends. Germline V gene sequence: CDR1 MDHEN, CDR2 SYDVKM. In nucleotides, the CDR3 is TGTGCCAGCACCACTGGGGAGGGGAGGAAGGGCTACACCTTC. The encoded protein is CASTTGEGRKGYTF.

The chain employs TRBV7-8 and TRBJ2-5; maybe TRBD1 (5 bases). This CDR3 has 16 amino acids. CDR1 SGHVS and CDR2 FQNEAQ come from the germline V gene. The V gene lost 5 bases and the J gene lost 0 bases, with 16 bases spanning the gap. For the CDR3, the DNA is TGTGCCAGCAGCCTGGACACGATACTAAACCAAGAGACCCAGTACTTC. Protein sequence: CASSLDTILNQETQYF.

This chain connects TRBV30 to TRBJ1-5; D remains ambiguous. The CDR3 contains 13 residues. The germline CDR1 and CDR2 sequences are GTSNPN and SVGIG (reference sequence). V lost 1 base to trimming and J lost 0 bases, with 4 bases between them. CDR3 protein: CAWSADSNQPQHF. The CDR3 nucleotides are TGTGCCTGGAGTGCAGATAGCAATCAGCCCCAGCATTTT.